This is a list of T cell receptor beta chains from one sample in a study of blood T cell repertoires in COVID-19. Assay: immunoSEQ multiplex PCR; the TCRdb copy retains only in-frame clones and omits some. Among tens of thousands of clones, just under 80% were seen once, and the ten largest hold approximately 24%. Sequences were obtained from peripheral blood. Receptors originate from a human donor in a cohort sampled during active COVID-19. The CDR3 runs from the conserved cysteine through the conserved F or W. Each record gives: V gene, D gene, J gene, clone size, CDR3 DNA, CDR3 protein. The D gene is left open where the match is weak. Not all rows give a size; the values are once, few, many and, for expanded clones, a class.

v_call: TRBV7-9
d_call: TRBD1
j_call: TRBJ1-2
clone_size: NA
cdr3_nt: TGTGCCAGCACCAACACAACTGGACAGGGTCGCTACACCTTC
cdr3_aa: CASTNTTGQGRYTF

v_call: TRBV11-1
d_call: TRBD2
j_call: TRBJ2-7
clone_size: NA
cdr3_nt: TGTGCCAGCAGCTTAGTATCGGGGGGCGAGCAGTACTTC
cdr3_aa: CASSLVSGGEQYF

v_call: TRBV7-2
d_call: NA
j_call: TRBJ2-1
clone_size: many
cdr3_nt: TGTGCCAGCAGCTTAGTTACGCTAGTGAACCATGAGCAGTTCTTC
cdr3_aa: CASSLVTLVNHEQFF

v_call: TRBV19
d_call: NA
j_call: TRBJ2-7
clone_size: few
cdr3_nt: TGTGCCAGTAGTATATCATCTGGGTCACCTCGGGGGCAGTACTTC
cdr3_aa: CASSISSGSPRGQYF

v_call: TRBV6-2/TRBV6-3
d_call: NA
j_call: TRBJ1-1
clone_size: NA
cdr3_nt: TGTGCCAGCAGTTTCGACAGAACCGAAGCTTTCTTT
cdr3_aa: CASSFDRTEAFF

v_call: TRBV7-2
d_call: NA
j_call: TRBJ1-1
clone_size: few
cdr3_nt: TGTGCCAGCAGCCCCCGCAGGATAATATTTGAAGCTTTCTTT
cdr3_aa: CASSPRRIIFEAFF

v_call: TRBV28
d_call: TRBD2
j_call: TRBJ2-4
clone_size: NA
cdr3_nt: TGTGCCAGCAGTTTAAAGTTTAGACAGACACGACTAGCGGGAGGGCCCAAAAACATTCAGTACTTC
cdr3_aa: CASSLKFRQTRLAGGPKNIQYF

v_call: TRBV7-9
d_call: TRBD1
j_call: TRBJ1-5
clone_size: once
cdr3_nt: TGTGCCAGCAGCTCAGACAGGGGTGGAAGACAGCCCCAGCATTTT
cdr3_aa: CASSSDRGGRQPQHF

v_call: TRBV19
d_call: NA
j_call: TRBJ2-7
clone_size: few
cdr3_nt: TGTGCCTCCGCGGCGTATGGGTACGAGCAGTACTTC
cdr3_aa: CASAAYGYEQYF

v_call: TRBV7-9
d_call: NA
j_call: TRBJ1-2
clone_size: NA
cdr3_nt: TGTGCCAGCAGCTTAGGGGCCAGGGGACGCTACACCTTC
cdr3_aa: CASSLGARGRYTF

v_call: TRBV4-2
d_call: TRBD2
j_call: TRBJ2-2
clone_size: few
cdr3_nt: TGTGCCAGCAGCCAAGACCCCGGGAGGCCTACGAACACCGGGGAGCTGTTTTTT
cdr3_aa: CASSQDPGRPTNTGELFF

v_call: TRBV5-1
d_call: NA
j_call: TRBJ1-1
clone_size: NA
cdr3_nt: TGCGCCAGCAGCAAAGACAGGAACACTGAAGCTTTCTTT
cdr3_aa: CASSKDRNTEAFF

v_call: TRBV3-1/TRBV3-2
d_call: NA
j_call: TRBJ1-1
clone_size: NA
cdr3_nt: TGTGCCAGCCTTGACACCACGAACACTGAAGCTTTCTTT
cdr3_aa: CASLDTTNTEAFF

v_call: TRBV5-1
d_call: NA
j_call: TRBJ2-7
clone_size: NA
cdr3_nt: TGCGCCAGCAGCTCGTCCCGGTACGAGCAGTACTTC
cdr3_aa: CASSSSRYEQYF

v_call: TRBV5-6
d_call: TRBD1
j_call: TRBJ2-7
clone_size: NA
cdr3_nt: TGTGCCAGCAGCTTGGGACAGGGACACTACGAGCAGTACTTC
cdr3_aa: CASSLGQGHYEQYF

v_call: TRBV19
d_call: NA
j_call: TRBJ2-7
clone_size: few
cdr3_nt: TGTGCCAGTAGTATTGCTTTCAGAAGGAACCCCCGGAGGTGCGAGCAGTACTTC
cdr3_aa: CASSIAFRRNPRRCEQYF

v_call: TRBV7-9
d_call: NA
j_call: TRBJ2-7
clone_size: NA
cdr3_nt: TGTGCCAGCAGCCCCACTAGAGCCTACGAGCAGTACTTC
cdr3_aa: CASSPTRAYEQYF

v_call: TRBV5-8
d_call: TRBD2
j_call: TRBJ2-5
clone_size: NA
cdr3_nt: TGTGCCAGCAGCAAACTTACTAGCGGTGGGGAGACCCAGTACTTC
cdr3_aa: CASSKLTSGGETQYF

v_call: TRBV19
d_call: TRBD2
j_call: TRBJ2-1
clone_size: once
cdr3_nt: TGTGCCAGTAGTAGCCCGGGAAGGGCTAGCGGATACTACAATGAGCAGTTCTTC
cdr3_aa: CASSSPGRASGYYNEQFF

v_call: TRBV24-1
d_call: NA
j_call: TRBJ1-5
clone_size: NA
cdr3_nt: TGTGCCACCAGTGATTCGGGGGGGGATCAGCCCCAGCATTTT
cdr3_aa: CATSDSGGDQPQHF

v_call: TRBV2
d_call: TRBD1
j_call: TRBJ1-5
clone_size: NA
cdr3_nt: TGTGCCAGCAGCCGGACAGGGAATCAGCCCCAGCATTTT
cdr3_aa: CASSRTGNQPQHF

v_call: TRBV29-1
d_call: NA
j_call: TRBJ1-6
clone_size: NA
cdr3_nt: TGCAGCGTTGGTGAACCAGGTACTTCACCCCTCCACTTT
cdr3_aa: CSVGEPGTSPLHF

v_call: TRBV15
d_call: NA
j_call: TRBJ1-2
clone_size: NA
cdr3_nt: TGTGCCACCAGCAACCCCGGGACACCAAACTATGGCTACACCTTC
cdr3_aa: CATSNPGTPNYGYTF

v_call: TRBV5-4
d_call: TRBD2
j_call: TRBJ2-7
clone_size: NA
cdr3_nt: TGTGCCAGCAGTTTGGGGGGGGAGAGCTCCTACGAGCAGTACTTC
cdr3_aa: CASSLGGESSYEQYF

v_call: TRBV30
d_call: TRBD1
j_call: TRBJ2-7
clone_size: NA
cdr3_nt: TGTGCCTGGAGTGTGAAAGGGACAGACGAGCAGTACTTC
cdr3_aa: CAWSVKGTDEQYF

v_call: TRBV5-6
d_call: NA
j_call: TRBJ1-2
clone_size: NA
cdr3_nt: TGTGCCAGCAGCTCAACAGGGTACGGTGGCTACACCTTC
cdr3_aa: CASSSTGYGGYTF

v_call: TRBV9
d_call: NA
j_call: TRBJ1-5
clone_size: NA
cdr3_nt: TGTGCCAGCAGCGAAACAGGGATGGGACAGCCCCAGCATTTT
cdr3_aa: CASSETGMGQPQHF

v_call: TRBV11-1
d_call: TRBD2
j_call: TRBJ2-7
clone_size: NA
cdr3_nt: TGTGCCAGCAGCGGATACGGACTAGCGGGAGCCTACGAGCAGTACTTC
cdr3_aa: CASSGYGLAGAYEQYF

v_call: TRBV9
d_call: NA
j_call: TRBJ2-3
clone_size: NA
cdr3_nt: TGTGCCAGCAGCATACAGGGTTTGGATACGCAGTATTTT
cdr3_aa: CASSIQGLDTQYF